This T cell receptor beta chain was captured in a study of T cell clonotyping in hematopoietic cell transplantation (dated by TCRdb to the early 2020s). Some background on the complete study: Pretransplant samples from recipients were collected after cytoreduction. The study collected 135 blood samples from 30 to 45 consecutive transplant recipients and their related donors. Recruitment of patients ran from late 2015 to early 2017, and follow-up continued until late 2020 or until death.

The CDR3 holds 14 amino acids from the cysteine to the phenylalanine. The CDR3 DNA has 42 bases and is translated from base 1. Unmatched junction bases come to 4, with V trimmed by 6 bases and J by 0 bases. The germline V gene provides CDR1 MNHNS and CDR2 SASEGT. As concerns this clone: Which antigen it targets is not known. The input lacks base qualities; no much larger clone sits a single base away.

The immunoSEQ assay, a bias-controlled multiplex PCR using V- and J-specific primers, was used to amplify TCR beta CDR3 regions from genomic DNA. A proprietary barcode and Illumina adapter sequences were added to the CDR3 amplicons in a second PCR step. An Illumina MiSeq instrument was used to sequence the CDR3 libraries. As for the authors' bioinformatics: Export and quality control were handled in immunoSEQ Analyzer 3.0, while downstream analyses relied on R Bioconductor and Immunarch. Only productive rearrangements within the normalized downsampled data set were used in the calculation of repertoire metrics. Pathologically expanded clonotypes were defined as those larger than 5 templates in the normalized cohort. The Inverse Simpson Index served as the measure of repertoire diversity. The non-normalized data set was used for CMV-specificity analyses so that all clonotypes could be captured. TCRdb carries this immuneACCESS record with in-frame sequences only. Its versions omit some clonotypes, under half of them owing to an unresolved V gene in the studies checked, with the rest unexplained. The V and J calls and clone size come from that table; D and trimming were worked out from the DNA. For this sample there are thousands of clones; about 88% appear just once. The top ten clones comprise 6% to 8.5% of the sample.

The paper as a whole reports these results and caveats: A decrease in recipient TCR diversity was observed after transplant, and a progressive increase in pathologically expanded clonotypes was seen from day 30 to day 180. Only a small fraction of recipient repertoires overlapped donor repertoires, with over 95% appearing de novo at the given depth. Donor and pretransplant recipient Inverse Simpson Index values predicted broader posttransplant TCR repertoire diversity. The sample size was limited, and CD4 and CD8 repertoire contributions could not be separated because cells were not sorted.

Per the publication, the time point label means: recipient sample about 28 days before transplant, after cytoreduction. Blood samples were obtained from recipients approximately 28 days before transplant and at days 30, 100 and 180 after transplant. Using Nuclei Lysis Solution, genomic DNA was extracted from unfractionated peripheral blood mononuclear cells that were either fresh or cryopreserved. This receptor was identified in a man in his 60s with acute myeloid leukemia. Some clones in this sample may be carry-over from other donors' samples. Sequenced here: peripheral blood mononuclear cells, sampled before stem cell transplant. The sequence is built from TRBV6-1 and TRBJ1-1; TRBD1 agrees with 7 junctional bases. CDR3 reads: CASSRQGMNTEAFF. The nucleotide sequence is given as TGTGCCAGCAGCAGACAGGGTATGAACACTGAAGCTTTCTTT.